A selection of T cell receptor beta chains follows, all from one sample in a study of blood T cell repertoires in COVID-19. Profiled with immunoSEQ multiplex PCR; TCRdb holds only in-frame clones, not every one. The sample shows 150,000 to 200,000 clones, 82% of them seen only once. The source material was peripheral blood. The receptors derive from a woman in her 70s with acute or convalescent COVID-19. Each CDR3 is given with its conserved first and last residue. D genes are given only for firm matches. Clone size is stated in some rows and not others, as once, few, many or a class when expanded.

>TRBJ1-2|TRBD1|TRBV19|few
CASSALGTGVYGYTF
TGTGCCAGTAGCGCTTTAGGGACAGGGGTATACGGCTACACCTTC
>TRBJ2-7|TRBD2|TRBV19|once
CASGGSLASGETYEQYF
TGTGCCAGTGGGGGGAGTTTGGCGAGCGGGGAAACCTACGAGCAGTACTTC
>TRBJ2-2|-|TRBV18|-
CASSPVVTAGLTTGELFF
TGTGCCAGCTCACCCGTTGTAACAGCCGGTCTTACTACCGGGGAGCTGTTTTTT
>TRBJ2-7|-|TRBV19|few
CASSIRGHEQYF
TGTGCCAGTAGCATCAGGGGTCACGAGCAGTACTTC
>TRBJ2-5|-|TRBV19|-
CASSTRAWETQYF
TGTGCCAGTAGTACCAGGGCTTGGGAGACCCAGTACTTC
>TRBJ2-7|-|TRBV7-8|-
CASSYSGSYEQYF
TGTGCCAGCAGCTACTCGGGCTCCTACGAGCAGTACTTC
>TRBJ1-4|TRBD1|TRBV27|-
CASSGRTGGNEKLFF
TGTGCCAGCAGTGGCAGGACAGGAGGGAATGAAAAACTGTTTTTT
>TRBJ1-1|-|TRBV2|-
CASRETGTPNTEAFF
TGTGCCAGCAGAGAGACCGGGACACCGAACACTGAAGCTTTCTTT
>TRBJ2-3|-|TRBV7-2|-
CASSLVGGGPSDTQYF
TGTGCCAGCAGCTTAGTAGGGGGAGGGCCCTCAGATACGCAGTATTTT
>TRBJ2-3|TRBD2|TRBV9|-
CASSVGLAGNTQYF
TGTGCCAGCAGCGTAGGACTAGCGGGGAATACGCAGTATTTT
>TRBJ1-1|TRBD1|TRBV5-6|-
CASSFGQVEAFF
TGTGCCAGCAGCTTTGGACAGGTAGAAGCTTTCTTT
>TRBJ2-5|TRBD2|TRBV11-2|-
CASSNGLAGMVETQYF
TGTGCCAGCAGCAATGGACTAGCGGGAATGGTGGAGACCCAGTACTTC
>TRBJ1-4|TRBD1|TRBV3-1/TRBV3-2|-
CASSRTGSNEKLFF
TGTGCCAGCAGTCGGACAGGATCAAATGAAAAACTGTTTTTT
>TRBJ2-1|TRBD1|TRBV6-4|-
CASSPTGSLLSYNEQFF
TGTGCCAGTTCCCCGACAGGGAGTTTGCTCTCCTACAATGAGCAGTTCTTC
>TRBJ2-1|TRBD2|TRBV27|-
CASSLVPAGPYNEQFF
TGTGCCAGCAGTTTAGTTCCAGCGGGGCCGTACAATGAGCAGTTCTTC
>TRBJ2-5|-|TRBV5-4|few
CASSSGGETQYF
TGTGCCAGCAGTTCAGGGGGGGAGACCCAGTACTTC
>TRBJ1-1|-|TRBV7-2|-
CASSLEPGLDTEAFF
TGTGCCAGCAGCTTAGAACCGGGTCTGGACACTGAAGCTTTCTTT
>TRBJ2-4|-|TRBV9|once
CASSASQTILAKNIQYF
TGTGCCAGCAGCGCCTCACAGACCATTCTAGCCAAAAACATTCAGTACTTC
>TRBJ2-5|TRBD1|TRBV5-1|-
CASSRTGGDSLSGTQYF
TGCGCCAGCTCGCGGACAGGGGGCGATTCCCTTTCAGGGACCCAGTACTTC
>TRBJ1-2|-|TRBV6-2/TRBV6-3|-
CASSDYLEVNGYTF
TGTGCCAGCAGCGATTACCTTGAGGTTAATGGCTACACCTTC
>TRBJ2-5|-|TRBV10-3|-
CAIAWDYQETQYF
TGTGCCATCGCTTGGGACTACCAAGAGACCCAGTACTTC
>TRBJ2-2|TRBD2|TRBV4-3|-
CASSQDGAGVNTGELFF
TGCGCCAGCAGCCAAGATGGGGCGGGGGTTAACACCGGGGAGCTGTTTTTT
>TRBJ2-7|TRBD1|TRBV20-1|-
CSASLDRGLEQYF
TGCAGTGCTAGTCTGGACAGGGGGCTTGAGCAGTACTTC
>TRBJ2-3|TRBD2|TRBV18|-
CASSPQTSGVSTDTQYF
TGTGCCAGCTCACCACAGACTAGCGGGGTTAGCACAGATACGCAGTATTTT
>TRBJ2-7|TRBD2|TRBV7-2|-
CASSFASGGGPYEQYF
TGTGCCAGCAGCTTCGCCTCGGGGGGGGGCCCCTACGAGCAGTACTTC
>TRBJ2-1|TRBD1|TRBV18|-
CASSPGQDNEQFF
TGTGCCAGCTCCCCTGGACAGGACAATGAGCAGTTCTTC
>TRBJ1-1|TRBD1|TRBV5-5|once
CASSSDRGNTEAFF
TGTGCCAGCAGCTCGGACAGGGGAAACACTGAAGCTTTCTTT
>TRBJ1-1|-|TRBV3-1/TRBV3-2|few
CASSQDTQKSNTEAFF
TGTGCCAGCAGCCAAGATACACAGAAATCGAACACTGAAGCTTTCTTT
>TRBJ1-2|-|TRBV10-3|-
CAISDPDRTFGYTF
TGTGCCATCAGTGATCCCGACAGAACTTTCGGCTACACCTTC
>TRBJ1-3|-|TRBV12-1|-
CASSPFGTPNNGFSGNTIYF
TGTGCCAGCAGCCCGTTTGGGACACCAAACAATGGGTTCTCTGGAAACACCATATATTTT
>TRBJ1-3|-|TRBV18|-
CASSQRGLNTIYF
TGTGCCAGCTCACAAAGGGGTTTAAACACCATATATTTT
>TRBJ1-1|TRBD1|TRBV11-3|-
CASSFDRGTEAFF
TGTGCCAGCAGCTTCGACAGGGGCACTGAAGCTTTCTTT
>TRBJ1-2|-|TRBV2|few
CASKTAGDGYSGYTF
TGTGCCAGCAAAACCGCAGGGGACGGCTATTCCGGCTACACCTTC
>TRBJ1-3|-|TRBV18|-
CASSPAVSSGNTIYF
TGTGCCAGCTCACCCGCGGTTAGCTCTGGAAACACCATATATTTT
>TRBJ1-6|TRBD1|TRBV28|-
CASSFATGGRWNSPLHF
TGTGCCAGCAGTTTTGCCACAGGGGGCCGCTGGAATTCACCCCTCCACTTT
>TRBJ1-4|TRBD1|TRBV6-5|-
CASSGTGGEKLFF
TGTGCCAGCAGCGGGACAGGCGGTGAAAAACTGTTTTTT
>TRBJ2-7|-|TRBV27|-
CAIRRGGSYEQYF
TGTGCCATCAGGAGAGGGGGCTCCTACGAGCAGTACTTC
>TRBJ2-5|TRBD1|TRBV4-2|once
CASSQERQGEETQYF
TGTGCCAGCAGCCAAGAACGACAGGGGGAAGAGACCCAGTACTTC
>TRBJ1-1|-|TRBV19|-
CASSPRGDMNTEAFF
TGTGCCAGTAGTCCAAGGGGTGACATGAACACTGAAGCTTTCTTT
>TRBJ2-7|TRBD2|TRBV28|few
CASSLGSGNHEQYF
TGTGCCAGCAGTTTGGGTAGCGGGAACCACGAGCAGTACTTC
>TRBJ2-7|TRBD1|TRBV29-1|-
CSVGGIRTGLYEQYF
TGCAGCGTTGGGGGGATAAGGACAGGGTTATACGAGCAGTACTTC
>TRBJ1-2|-|TRBV14|once
CASSQVTGQNYGYTF
TGTGCCAGCAGCCAAGTGACCGGACAGAACTATGGCTACACCTTC
>TRBJ2-3|TRBD2|TRBV7-9|-
CASSLGLAGGATDTQYF
TGTGCCAGCAGCTTAGGTCTAGCGGGGGGGGCGACAGATACGCAGTATTTT
>TRBJ1-1|-|TRBV4-1|-
CASSQPRDYVSF
TGCGCCAGCAGCCAACCCCGGGACTACGTATCTTTT
>TRBJ2-1|TRBD2|TRBV3-1/TRBV3-2|-
CASSQPGLAGEYEQFF
TGTGCCAGCAGCCAGCCGGGACTAGCGGGAGAGTATGAGCAGTTCTTC
>TRBJ1-2|TRBD1|TRBV29-1|few
CSVDQGGQGNYGYTF
TGCAGCGTCGACCAGGGTGGACAGGGAAACTATGGCTACACCTTC
>TRBJ2-2|TRBD2|TRBV29-1|-
CSVEGPLAGRTGELFF
TGCAGCGTTGAAGGCCCACTAGCGGGGCGGACCGGGGAGCTGTTTTTT
>TRBJ1-1|-|TRBV6-5|-
CASSVGGDTEAFF
TGTGCCAGCTCCGTGGGGGGGGACACTGAAGCTTTCTTT
>TRBJ1-2|-|TRBV6-4|once
CASSAEGGHGYTF
TGTGCCAGCAGTGCCGAGGGTGGGCATGGCTACACCTTC
>TRBJ1-2|TRBD1|TRBV6-5|-
CASSQDRDYGYTF
TGTGCCAGCAGCCAAGACAGGGACTATGGCTACACCTTC
>TRBJ2-1|-|TRBV28|-
CASSSTGGRSYNEQFF
TGTGCCAGCAGCTCCACGGGGGGCCGCTCCTACAATGAGCAGTTCTTC
>TRBJ1-4|-|TRBV4-2|-
CASSQGQPNEKLFF
TGTGCCAGCAGCCAAGGACAGCCCAATGAAAAACTGTTTTTT
>TRBJ2-1|TRBD2|TRBV7-3|-
CASSPVRGGRNEQFF
TGTGCCAGCAGCCCCGTGCGGGGGGGTAGGAATGAGCAGTTCTTC
>TRBJ2-1|-|TRBV7-9|-
CASSVLQVDEQFF
TGTGCCAGCAGCGTCCTGCAGGTCGATGAGCAGTTCTTC
>TRBJ2-1|TRBD2|TRBV7-8|once
CASSSSSGSYNEQFF
TGTGCCAGCAGCTCATCTAGCGGCTCCTACAATGAGCAGTTCTTC
>TRBJ1-5|-|TRBV7-8|once
CASSPGSRGNQPQHF
TGTGCCAGCAGCCCCGGGTCCCGAGGCAATCAGCCCCAGCATTTT
>TRBJ2-1|TRBD1|TRBV2|-
CATALGQGAGNEQFF
TGTGCCACAGCTTTAGGCCAGGGGGCAGGGAATGAGCAGTTCTTC
>TRBJ1-1|-|TRBV5-1|-
CASSLDWGQTGEAFF
TGCGCCAGCAGCTTGGACTGGGGGCAGACGGGTGAAGCTTTCTTT
>TRBJ2-7|-|TRBV27|few
CASSPQGNSYEQYF
TGTGCCAGCAGTCCGCAGGGAAACTCCTACGAGCAGTACTTC